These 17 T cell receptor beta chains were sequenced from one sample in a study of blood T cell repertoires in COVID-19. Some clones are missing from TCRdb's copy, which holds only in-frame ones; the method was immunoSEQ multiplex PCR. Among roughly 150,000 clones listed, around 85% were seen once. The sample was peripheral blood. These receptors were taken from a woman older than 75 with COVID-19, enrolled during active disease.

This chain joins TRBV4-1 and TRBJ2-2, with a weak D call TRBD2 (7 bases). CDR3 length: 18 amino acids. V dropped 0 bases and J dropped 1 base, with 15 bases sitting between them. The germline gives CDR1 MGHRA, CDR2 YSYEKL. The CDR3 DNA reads TGCGCCAGCAGCCAAGATGATCGGGGGGCTGGGAACACCGGGGAGCTGTTTTTT. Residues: CASSQDDRGAGNTGELFF.

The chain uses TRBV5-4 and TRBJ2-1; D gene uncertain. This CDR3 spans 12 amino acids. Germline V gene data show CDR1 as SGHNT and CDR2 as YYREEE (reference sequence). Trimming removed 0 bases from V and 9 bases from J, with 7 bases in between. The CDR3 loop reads CASSLGLSEQFF. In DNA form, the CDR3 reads TGTGCCAGCAGCTTGGGTCTTAGTGAGCAGTTCTTC. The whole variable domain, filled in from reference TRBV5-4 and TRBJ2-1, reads ETGVTQSPTHLIKTRGQQVTLRCSSQSGHNTVSWYQQALGQGPQFIFQYYREEENGRGNFPPRFSGLQFPNYSSELNVNALELDDSALYLCASSLGLSEQFFGPGTRLTVL.

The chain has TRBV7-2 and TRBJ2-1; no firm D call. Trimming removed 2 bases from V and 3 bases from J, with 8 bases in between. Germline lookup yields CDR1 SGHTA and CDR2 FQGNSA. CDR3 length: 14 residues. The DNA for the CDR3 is TGTGCCAGCAGCTTACTTGGCGGCTACAATGAGCAGTTCTTC. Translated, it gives CASSLLGGYNEQFF.

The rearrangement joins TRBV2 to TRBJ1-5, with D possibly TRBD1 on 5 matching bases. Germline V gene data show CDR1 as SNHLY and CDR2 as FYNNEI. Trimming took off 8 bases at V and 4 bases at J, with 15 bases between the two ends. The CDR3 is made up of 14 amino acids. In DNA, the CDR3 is TGTGCCAGCGGCTCCCAGGGACTTAATCAGCCCCAGCATTTT. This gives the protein CASGSQGLNQPQHF.

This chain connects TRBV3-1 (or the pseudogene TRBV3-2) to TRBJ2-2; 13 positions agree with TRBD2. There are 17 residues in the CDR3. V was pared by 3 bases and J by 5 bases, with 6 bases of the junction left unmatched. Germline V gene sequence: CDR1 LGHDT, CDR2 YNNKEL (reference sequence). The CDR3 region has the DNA TGTGCCAGCAGCCAGTGGGGACTAGCGGGGAAGACCGGGGAGCTGTTTTTT. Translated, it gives CASSQWGLAGKTGELFF.

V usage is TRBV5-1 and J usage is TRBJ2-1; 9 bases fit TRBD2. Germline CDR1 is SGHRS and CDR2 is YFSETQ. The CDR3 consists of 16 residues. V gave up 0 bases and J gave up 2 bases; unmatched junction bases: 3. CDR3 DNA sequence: TGCGCCAGCAGCTTGGCTAGCGGGGTTCCCTACAATGAGCAGTTCTTC. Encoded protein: CASSLASGVPYNEQFF.

The CDR3 DNA reads TGTGCCAGTACCGCCCTCCAGGGGGCTGGAGAAAAACTGTTTTTT. Protein sequence: CASTALQGAGEKLFF. The rearrangement uses TRBV19 and TRBJ1-4, with TRBD1 matching 8 bases. This CDR3 is built from 15 residues. Germline CDR1 LNHDA, CDR2 SQIVND (reference sequence). The junction had 12 bases not matched to a gene; V was cut back by 7 bases and J by 8 bases.

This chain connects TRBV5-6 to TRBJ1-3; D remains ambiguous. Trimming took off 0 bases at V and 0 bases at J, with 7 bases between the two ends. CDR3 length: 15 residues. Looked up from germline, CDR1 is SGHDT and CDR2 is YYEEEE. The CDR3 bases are TGTGCCAGCAGCTTGGGGGCCCCCTCTGGAAACACCATATATTTT. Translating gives CASSLGAPSGNTIYF.

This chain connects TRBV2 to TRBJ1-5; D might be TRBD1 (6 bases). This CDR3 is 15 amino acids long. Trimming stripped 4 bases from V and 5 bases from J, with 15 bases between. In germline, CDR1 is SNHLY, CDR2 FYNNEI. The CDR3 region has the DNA TGTGCCAGCAGTGCGGGGGGGGCCGGGGATCAGCCCCAGCATTTT. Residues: CASSAGGAGDQPQHF.

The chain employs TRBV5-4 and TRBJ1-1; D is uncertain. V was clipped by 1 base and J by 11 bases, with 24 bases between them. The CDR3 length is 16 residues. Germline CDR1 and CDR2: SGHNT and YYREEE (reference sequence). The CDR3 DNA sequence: TGTGCCAGCAGCTTGCTCTTAGGTCGCGGCAAGTCGGTTGCTTTCTTT. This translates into CASSLLLGRGKSVAFF.

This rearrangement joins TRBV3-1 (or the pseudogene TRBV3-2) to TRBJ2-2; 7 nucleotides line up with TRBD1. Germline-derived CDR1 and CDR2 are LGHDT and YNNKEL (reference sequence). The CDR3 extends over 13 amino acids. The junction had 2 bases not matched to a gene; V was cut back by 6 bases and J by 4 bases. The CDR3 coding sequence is TGTGCCAGCAGGACAGGGTCCACCGGGGAGCTGTTTTTT. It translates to CASRTGSTGELFF.

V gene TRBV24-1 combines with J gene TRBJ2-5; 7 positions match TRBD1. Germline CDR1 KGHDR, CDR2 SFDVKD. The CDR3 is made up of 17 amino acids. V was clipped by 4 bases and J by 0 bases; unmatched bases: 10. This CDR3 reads CATSDPPGQSDQETQYF. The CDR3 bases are TGTGCCACCAGTGACCCTCCGGGACAGTCAGACCAAGAGACCCAGTACTTC.

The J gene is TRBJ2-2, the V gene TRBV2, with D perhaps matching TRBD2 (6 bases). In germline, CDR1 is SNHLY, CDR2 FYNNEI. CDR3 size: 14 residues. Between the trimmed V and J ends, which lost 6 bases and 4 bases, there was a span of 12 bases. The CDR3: CASRGGLTTGELFF. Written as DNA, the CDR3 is TGTGCCAGCAGGGGGGGACTCACCACCGGGGAGCTGTTTTTT.

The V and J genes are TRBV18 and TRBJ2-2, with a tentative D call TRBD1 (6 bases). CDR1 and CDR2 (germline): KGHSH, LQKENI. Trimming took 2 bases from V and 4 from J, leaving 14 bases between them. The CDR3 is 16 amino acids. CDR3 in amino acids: CASSPTGTGRTGELFF. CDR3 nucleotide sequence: TGTGCCAGCTCACCAACTGGTACAGGGCGCACCGGGGAGCTGTTTTTT.

The chain's CDR3 is CASSLIGRVNEQFF. The CDR3 DNA reads as TGTGCCAGCAGCCTAATAGGCAGGGTTAATGAGCAGTTCTTC. The chain links TRBV7-2 to TRBJ2-1; D may be TRBD1 (5 bases). The CDR3 covers 14 residues. Germline-derived CDR1 and CDR2 are SGHTA and FQGNSA. V lost 5 bases to trimming and J lost 7 bases, with 15 bases between them. Full variable domain (remainder filled in from reference TRBV7-2 and TRBJ2-1): GAGVSQSPSNKVTEKGKDVELRCDPISGHTALYWYRQSLGQGLEFLIYFQGNSAPDKSGLPSDRFSAERTGGSVSTLTIQRTQQEDSAVYLCASSLIGRVNEQFFGPGTRLTVL.

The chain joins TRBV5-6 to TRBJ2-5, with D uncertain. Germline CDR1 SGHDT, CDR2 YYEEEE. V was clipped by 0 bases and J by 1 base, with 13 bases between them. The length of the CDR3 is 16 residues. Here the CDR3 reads CASSLGRRSFQETQYF. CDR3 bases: TGTGCCAGCAGCTTGGGTCGCCGGTCTTTCCAAGAGACCCAGTACTTC.

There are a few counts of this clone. CDR3 DNA: TGTGCCAGCAGCCTCGCGGGGGGACCTGAAGCTTTCTTT. Encoded protein: CASSLAGGPEAFF. The J gene is TRBJ1-1, the V gene TRBV9; a possible D gene is TRBD1 (5 bases). Trimming took 4 bases from V and 6 from J, leaving 13 bases between them. The V gene's germline CDR1 is SGDLS and CDR2 YYNGEE. The CDR3 is 13 residues long.